The 3 T cell receptor beta chains below come from one sample, sequenced in a study of blood T cell repertoires in COVID-19. This table comes from immunoSEQ multiplex PCR, and its TCRdb copy is limited to in-frame clones, with some not included. The profile shows 130,000 to 150,000 clones, approximately 89% of them singletons. Sequencing was done on a sample of peripheral blood. The receptors were sampled from a human donor in a cohort sampled during active COVID-19.

This clone is termed medium-sized. The chain carries TRBV13 and TRBJ2-3; TRBD2 is a possible D gene (6 bases). V was shortened by 3 bases and J by 7 bases, with 17 bases between the two germline ends. Germline V gene data show CDR1 as PRHDT and CDR2 as FYEKMQ (reference sequence). The CDR3 consists of 15 residues. CDR3 amino acids: CASSFRTTSTNTQYF. The CDR3 region has the DNA TGTGCCAGCAGCTTCAGGACTACATCTACAAATACGCAGTATTTT.

This sequence joins TRBV12-3 or TRBV12-4 and TRBJ2-3; D not resolved. The germline V and J ends were trimmed by 6 bases and 5 bases, with 6 bases remaining between them. The CDR3 consists of 11 residues. As DNA, the CDR3 is TGTGCCAGCAGCCGAGGAGATACGCAGTATTTT. Its translation: CASSRGDTQYF.

This sequence joins TRBV6-5 and TRBJ2-5; 11 bases align to TRBD1. Losses at the gene ends were 7 bases for V and 2 bases for J; bases not matched to a gene: 6. The CDR3 length is 15 residues. Germline V gene sequence: CDR1 MNHEY, CDR2 SVGAGI. CDR3 region: CASTRTGGLQETQYF. DNA for the CDR3: TGTGCCAGCACCAGGACAGGGGGCCTACAAGAGACCCAGTACTTC.